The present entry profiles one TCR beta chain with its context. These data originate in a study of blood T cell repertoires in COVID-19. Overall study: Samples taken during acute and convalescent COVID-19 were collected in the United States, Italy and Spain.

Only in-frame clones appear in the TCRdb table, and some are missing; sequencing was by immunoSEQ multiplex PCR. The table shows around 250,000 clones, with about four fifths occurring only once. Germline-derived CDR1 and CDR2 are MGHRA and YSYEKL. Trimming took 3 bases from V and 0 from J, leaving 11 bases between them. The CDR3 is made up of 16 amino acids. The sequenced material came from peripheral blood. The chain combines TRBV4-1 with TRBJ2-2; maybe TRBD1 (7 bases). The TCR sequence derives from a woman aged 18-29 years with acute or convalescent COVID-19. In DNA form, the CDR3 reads TGCGCCAGCAGCCAGGAGGGACAGTCGAACACCGGGGAGCTGTTTTTT. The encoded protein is CASSQEGQSNTGELFF.